These 24 T cell receptor beta chains came from one sample sequenced in a study of blood T cell repertoires in COVID-19 (dated by TCRdb to 2020 to 2021). The method was the immunoSEQ multiplex PCR assay. The source is immuneACCESS, and TCRdb retained only in-frame sequences with V and J called. Part of the clones is not carried over; for the studies checked, unresolved V genes explain less than half of this, and the remainder is unexplained. For this sample the table gives 70,000 or so clones, of which around 80% were detected only once. The leading ten clones occupy approximately 23% of the sample. Sequences were obtained from peripheral blood. Receptor source: a human donor in a cohort sampled during active COVID-19.

This clone has at least ten counts. The chain employs TRBV19 and TRBJ2-3; 8 nucleotides align to TRBD1. The length of the CDR3 is 17 residues. Germline assignment: CDR1 LNHDA and CDR2 SQIVND (reference sequence). V lost 3 bases, J lost 5 bases, and 13 bases stayed unmatched. CDR3 residues: CASSIFLDRDGKDTQYF. Written as DNA, the CDR3 is TGTGCCAGTAGTATCTTCCTGGACAGGGACGGGAAAGATACGCAGTATTTT.

This chain joins TRBV5-1 and TRBJ2-2, with a tentative D call TRBD2 (6 bases). This CDR3 spans 14 amino acids. Between the trimmed V and J ends, which lost 4 bases and 4 bases, there was a span of 11 bases. The germline gives CDR1 SGHRS, CDR2 YFSETQ. The CDR3: CASSLGSITGELFF. The CDR3 DNA follows: TGCGCCAGCAGCCTCGGGAGTATCACCGGGGAGCTGTTTTTT.

This clone was counted once. This chain links TRBV5-5 with TRBJ1-5, with D possibly TRBD1 on 5 matching bases. Germline CDR1 is SGHKS and CDR2 is YYEKEE (reference sequence). This CDR3 contains 13 residues. V was shortened by 4 bases and J by 5 bases, with 10 bases between the two germline ends. The CDR3 DNA reads TGTGCCAGCAGCACGGCGGGGGATCAGCCCCAGCATTTT. Protein: CASSTAGDQPQHF. The full variable domain, in which reference TRBV5-5 and TRBJ1-5 provide the parts outside the CDR3, is DAGVTQSPTHLIKTRGQQVTLRCSPISGHKSVSWYQQVLGQGPQFIFQYYEKEERGRGNFPDRFSARQFPNYSSELNVNALLLGDSALYLCASSTAGDQPQHFGDGTRLSIL.

This chain joins TRBV5-1 and TRBJ2-1; 8 bases agree with TRBD2. This CDR3 region has 17 residues. CDR1 and CDR2 (germline): SGHRS, YFSETQ. Trimming removed 0 bases from V and 7 bases from J; junction bases left unmatched: 12. CDR3 nucleotide sequence: TGCGCCAGCAGCTTGGATCTCCCGGGCCGGGGGGGTAATGAGCAGTTCTTC. Its protein is CASSLDLPGRGGNEQFF. Filled out from reference TRBV5-1 and TRBJ2-1, the complete variable domain reads KAGVTQTPRYLIKTRGQQVTLSCSPISGHRSVSWYQQTPGQGLQFLFEYFSETQRNKGNFPGRFSGRQFSNSRSEMNVSTLELGDSALYLCASSLDLPGRGGNEQFFGPGTRLTVL.

The chain is built from TRBV19 and TRBJ1-5; D is possibly TRBD1 (5 bases). With 5 bases removed from V and 4 bases from J, the gap between germline ends came to 6 bases. The CDR3 is 12 residues long. Germline V gene sequence: CDR1 LNHDA, CDR2 SQIVND (reference sequence). This CDR3 is CASSGGNQPQHF. The CDR3 nucleotides read TGTGCCAGTAGTGGGGGGAATCAGCCCCAGCATTTT.

V usage is TRBV6-1 and J usage is TRBJ2-3; 9 bases match TRBD2. The CDR3 contains 16 residues. The V gene end was trimmed by 2 bases and the J gene end by 3 bases; junction bases not matched to a gene: 6. In germline, CDR1 is MNHNS, CDR2 SASEGT. The CDR3 spells CASSESRLAGTDTQYF. The CDR3 DNA reads TGTGCCAGCAGTGAAAGCCGTCTAGCGGGAACAGATACGCAGTATTTT.

This clone has only one observation. CDR3 protein: CASSRDRGFRQETQYF. CDR3 nucleotide sequence: TGTGCCAGCAGTAGGGACAGGGGGTTTCGACAAGAGACCCAGTACTTC. This chain connects TRBV6-2 or TRBV6-3 to TRBJ2-5, with 11 bases lining up with TRBD1. The CDR3 spans 16 residues. V was clipped by 5 bases and J by 2 bases; unmatched bases: 7. The germline CDR1 and CDR2 sequences are MNHEY and SVGEGT.

This chain joins TRBV5-6 and TRBJ2-7, with TRBD1 matching 10 bases. V shed 4 bases and J 1 base; nucleotides not matched to a gene: 5. The CDR3 totals 15 residues. Germline CDR1 SGHDT, CDR2 YYEEEE. CDR3 protein: CASSDGTGDSYEQYF. CDR3 DNA: TGTGCCAGCAGCGATGGGACAGGGGATTCCTACGAGCAGTACTTC.

V gene TRBV28 combines with J gene TRBJ2-5; 7 bases align to TRBD2. The V segment lost 6 bases and the J segment 1 base; nucleotides outside the gene matches: 8. This CDR3 has 15 amino acids. Germline V gene sequence: CDR1 MDHEN, CDR2 SYDVKM. Written as DNA, the CDR3 is TGTGCCAGCAGAACCCCCCGACTAGCCCAAGAGACCCAGTACTTC. This sequence encodes CASRTPRLAQETQYF.

This sequence joins TRBV5-1 and TRBJ2-5; 9 bases fit TRBD1. This CDR3 is 14 amino acids long. With V trimmed by 3 bases and J by 3 bases, 3 bases remained unmatched. CDR1 is SGHRS and CDR2 is YFSETQ in the germline V gene. The CDR3 reads CASSYGTGKETQYF. DNA for the CDR3: TGCGCCAGCAGCTACGGGACAGGGAAAGAGACCCAGTACTTC.

V gene TRBV5-1 combines with J gene TRBJ2-3, with a tentative D call TRBD2 (6 bases). CDR1 is SGHRS, CDR2 YFSETQ, per germline. Trimming shortened V by 4 bases and J by 1 base, and 16 bases separated the two germline ends. The CDR3 contains 16 residues. CDR3 in amino acids: CASSPRGGTGTDTQYF. The CDR3 nucleotides read TGCGCCAGCAGCCCCCGGGGCGGGACGGGCACAGATACGCAGTATTTT.

In this sample, this clone turned up a few times. The J gene is TRBJ2-2, the V gene TRBV5-1; tentative D call: TRBD1 (6 bases). V was trimmed by 2 bases and J by 5 bases, leaving 13 bases between them. This CDR3 is built from 15 residues. Germline CDR1 and CDR2: SGHRS and YFSETQ. In DNA form, the CDR3 reads TGCGCCAGCAGCTTCGATGAGCAGGGGACCGGGGAGCTGTTTTTT. Translated: CASSFDEQGTGELFF.

The chain is built from TRBV9 and TRBJ2-6; 7 nucleotides agree with TRBD1. Germline V gene data show CDR1 as SGDLS and CDR2 as YYNGEE. This CDR3 has 16 residues. The junction had 9 bases not matched to a gene; V was cut back by 6 bases and J by 3 bases. The CDR3: CASTLTGSSGANVLTF. The CDR3 DNA reads as TGTGCCAGCACCCTGACAGGGTCGAGTGGGGCCAACGTCCTGACTTTC. Combining the CDR3 with reference TRBV9 and TRBJ2-6 gives the whole variable domain DSGVTQTPKHLITATGQRVTLRCSPRSGDLSVYWYQQSLDQGLQFLIQYYNGEERAKGNILERFSAQQFPDLHSELNLSSLELGDSALYFCASTLTGSSGANVLTFGAGSRLTVL.

The chain joins TRBV29-1 to TRBJ2-1; 8 nucleotides agree with TRBD2. This CDR3 comprises 12 residues. Germline V lookup: CDR1 SQVTM, CDR2 ANQGSEA. Trimming took 6 bases from V and 7 from J; bases not matched to a gene: 5. The CDR3: CSVNPGGNEQFF. The CDR3, as DNA: TGCAGCGTCAACCCGGGGGGGAATGAGCAGTTCTTC.

CDR3 nucleotides: TGTGCCAGCTCTAGGGGAGGTACCTACAATGAGCAGTTCTTC. Encoded protein: CASSRGGTYNEQFF. The J gene is TRBJ2-1, the V gene TRBV11-2; a possible D gene is TRBD2 (6 bases). Germline CDR1 is SGHAT and CDR2 is FQNNGV. Trimming took 8 bases from V and 2 from J, leaving 13 bases between them. This CDR3 comprises 14 residues.

This chain links TRBV5-4 with TRBJ1-2; TRBD1 matches 7 bases. J gave up 6 bases and V 4 bases, and 6 bases lay outside the gene matches. The CDR3 covers 13 residues. Germline CDR1 is SGHNT and CDR2 is YYREEE (reference sequence). The CDR3 region is CASSATGIDGYTF. CDR3 sequence (DNA): TGTGCCAGCAGCGCGACAGGGATTGATGGCTACACCTTC.

V and J are TRBV5-1 and TRBJ2-5; 14 nucleotides line up with TRBD2. In germline, CDR1 is SGHRS, CDR2 YFSETQ. The V gene end was trimmed by 3 bases and the J gene end by 2 bases; junction bases not matched to a gene: 6. The CDR3 has 17 amino acids. CDR3 sequence reads: CASSSGTSGGSQETQYF. The DNA for the CDR3 is TGCGCCAGCAGCTCGGGGACTAGCGGGGGATCTCAAGAGACCCAGTACTTC.

V is TRBV10-1 and J is TRBJ2-5; tentatively, D is TRBD2 (6 bases). The CDR3 contains 14 residues. V lost 7 bases, J lost 5 bases, and 17 bases lay in between. Germline V gives CDR1 WNHNN, CDR2 SYGVQD (reference sequence). This CDR3 reads CASTRTRGKETQYF. The DNA of the CDR3 is TGCGCCAGCACTAGGACACGCGGGAAGGAGACCCAGTACTTC.

V usage is TRBV30 and J usage is TRBJ1-5, with D perhaps TRBD1 (5 bases). Trimming left V 2 bases short and J 5 bases short, with 10 bases between. CDR1 is GTSNPN, CDR2 SVGIG, per germline (reference sequence). The CDR3 covers 13 residues. CDR3 coding DNA: TGTGCCTGGAGTACACGCAGGGATCAGCCCCAGCATTTT. Its protein product is CAWSTRRDQPQHF.

The chain has TRBV12-3 or TRBV12-4 and TRBJ1-2; D is unresolved. The CDR3 is 12 amino acids. V was cut by 8 bases and J by 2 bases, with 9 bases left in between. CDR3 sequence reads: CASGEGNYGYTF. The CDR3 region has the DNA TGTGCCAGCGGGGAGGGAAACTATGGCTACACCTTC.

The sample holds a few counts of this clone. V usage is TRBV7-2 and J usage is TRBJ1-6, with D possibly being TRBD1 (6 bases). V was cut by 5 bases and J by 10 bases, with 12 bases left in between. The germline gives CDR1 SGHTA, CDR2 FQGNSA. The CDR3 consists of 13 residues. CDR3 in amino acids: CASSNAGVSPLHF. The CDR3 DNA follows: TGTGCCAGCAGCAACGCAGGGGTCTCACCCCTCCACTTT. The full variable domain, rest sourced from reference TRBV7-2 and TRBJ1-6, is GAGVSQSPSNKVTEKGKDVELRCDPISGHTALYWYRQSLGQGLEFLIYFQGNSAPDKSGLPSDRFSAERTGGSVSTLTIQRTQQEDSAVYLCASSNAGVSPLHFGNGTRLTVT.

The gene calls are TRBV7-2 and TRBJ1-1; D ambiguous. The V gene lost 0 bases and the J gene lost 1 base, with 6 bases spanning the gap. Germline V gene data show CDR1 as SGHTA and CDR2 as FQGNSA. The CDR3 has 14 residues. CDR3 nucleotide sequence: TGTGCCAGCAGCTTAGCGCTGAGGAACACTGAAGCTTTCTTT. Protein product: CASSLALRNTEAFF.

CDR3 residues: CSVEGGGSYEQYF. CDR3 nucleotides: TGCAGCGTTGAAGGGGGGGGGAGCTACGAGCAGTACTTC. This chain uses TRBV29-1 with TRBJ2-7, with 7 bases fitting TRBD2. Germline CDR1 reads SQVTM; CDR2 reads ANQGSEA. The CDR3 loop spans 13 amino acids. V lost 1 base, J lost 3 bases, and 3 bases stayed unmatched.

Note on this clone: A junction boundary mismatches the germline segment, possibly from a read error. This chain joins TRBV7-7 and TRBJ2-2, with 10 nucleotides matching TRBD2. Germline lookup yields CDR1 SSHAT and CDR2 FNYEAQ (reference sequence). The CDR3 has 17 amino acids. The CDR3 reads CASSLEASGGNTGELFF. In nucleotides, the CDR3 is TGTGCTAGCAGCTTAGAAGCTAGCGGGGGGAACACCGGGGAGCTGTTTTTT.